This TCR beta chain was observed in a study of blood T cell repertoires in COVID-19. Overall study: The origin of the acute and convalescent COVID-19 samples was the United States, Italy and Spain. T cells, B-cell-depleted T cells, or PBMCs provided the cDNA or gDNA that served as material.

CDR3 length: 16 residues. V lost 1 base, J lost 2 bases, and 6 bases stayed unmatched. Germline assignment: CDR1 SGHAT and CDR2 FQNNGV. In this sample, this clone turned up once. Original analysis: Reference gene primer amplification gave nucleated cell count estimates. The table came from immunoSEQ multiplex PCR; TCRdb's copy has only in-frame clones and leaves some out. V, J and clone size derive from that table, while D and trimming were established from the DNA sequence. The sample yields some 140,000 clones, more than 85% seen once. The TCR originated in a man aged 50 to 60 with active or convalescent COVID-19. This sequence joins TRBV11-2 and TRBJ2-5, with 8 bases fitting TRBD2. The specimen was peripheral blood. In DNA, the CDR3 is TGTGCCAGCAGCTTAGGTACCAGCGGGAGTCAAGAGACCCAGTACTTC. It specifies CASSLGTSGSQETQYF.